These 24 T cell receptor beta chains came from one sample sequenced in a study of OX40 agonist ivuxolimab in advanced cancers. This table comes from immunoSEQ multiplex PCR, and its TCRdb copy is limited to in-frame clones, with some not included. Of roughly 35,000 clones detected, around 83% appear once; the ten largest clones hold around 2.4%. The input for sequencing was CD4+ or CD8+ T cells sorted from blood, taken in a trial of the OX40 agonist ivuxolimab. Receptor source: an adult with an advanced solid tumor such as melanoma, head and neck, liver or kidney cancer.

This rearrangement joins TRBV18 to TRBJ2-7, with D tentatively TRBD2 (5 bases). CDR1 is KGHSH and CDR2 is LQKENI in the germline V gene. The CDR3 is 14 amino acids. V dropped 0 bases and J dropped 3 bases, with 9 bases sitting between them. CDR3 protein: CASSPPPGNYEQYF. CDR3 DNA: TGTGCCAGCTCACCACCTCCGGGAAACTACGAGCAGTACTTC.

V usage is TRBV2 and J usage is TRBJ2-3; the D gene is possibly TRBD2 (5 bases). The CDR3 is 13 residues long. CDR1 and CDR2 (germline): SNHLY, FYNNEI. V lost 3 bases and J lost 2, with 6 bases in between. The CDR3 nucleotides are TGTGCCAGCAGTGAGGACTTCACAGATACGCAGTATTTT. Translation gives CASSEDFTDTQYF.

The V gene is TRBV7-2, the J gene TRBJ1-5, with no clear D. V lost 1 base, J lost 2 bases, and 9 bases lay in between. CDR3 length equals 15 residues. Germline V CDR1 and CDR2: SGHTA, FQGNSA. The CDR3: CASSLVAGGNQPQHF. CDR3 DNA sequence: TGTGCCAGCAGCTTAGTGGCGGGCGGCAATCAGCCCCAGCATTTT.

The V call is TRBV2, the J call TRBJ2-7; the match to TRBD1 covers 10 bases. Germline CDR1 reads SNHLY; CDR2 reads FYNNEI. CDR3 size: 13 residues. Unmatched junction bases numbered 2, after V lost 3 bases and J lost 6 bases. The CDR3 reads CASSDRDRGEQYF. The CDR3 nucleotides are TGTGCCAGCAGTGACCGGGACAGGGGCGAGCAGTACTTC.

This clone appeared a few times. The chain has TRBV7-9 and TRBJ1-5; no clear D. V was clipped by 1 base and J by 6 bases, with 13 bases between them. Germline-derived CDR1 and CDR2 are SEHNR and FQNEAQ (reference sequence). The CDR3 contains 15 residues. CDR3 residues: CASSLDGEDSQPQHF. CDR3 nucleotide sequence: TGTGCCAGCAGCTTAGACGGGGAGGATAGTCAGCCCCAGCATTTT. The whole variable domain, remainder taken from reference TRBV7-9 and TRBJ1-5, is DTGVSQNPRHKITKRGQNVTFRCDPISEHNRLYWYRQTLGQGPEFLTYFQNEAQLEKSRLLSDRFSAERPKGSFSTLEIQRTEQGDSAMYLCASSLDGEDSQPQHFGDGTRLSIL.

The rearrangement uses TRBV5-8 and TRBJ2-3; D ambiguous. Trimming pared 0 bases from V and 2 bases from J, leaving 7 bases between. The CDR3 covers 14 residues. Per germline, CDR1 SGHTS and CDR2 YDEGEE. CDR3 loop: CASSLGPITDTQYF. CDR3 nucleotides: TGTGCCAGCAGCTTGGGGCCGATCACAGATACGCAGTATTTT. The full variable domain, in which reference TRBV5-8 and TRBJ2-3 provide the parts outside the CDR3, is EAGVTQSPTHLIKTRGQQATLRCSPISGHTSVYWYQQALGLGLQFLLWYDEGEERNRGNFPPRFSGRQFPNYSSELNVNALELEDSALYLCASSLGPITDTQYFGPGTRLTVL.

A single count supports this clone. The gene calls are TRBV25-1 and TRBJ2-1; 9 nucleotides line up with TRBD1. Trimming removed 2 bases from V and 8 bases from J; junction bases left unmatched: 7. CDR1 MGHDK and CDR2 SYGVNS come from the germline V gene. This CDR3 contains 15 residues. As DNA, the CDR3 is TGTGCCAGCAGTGAACCCGACAGGGGGATCGATGAGCAGTTCTTC. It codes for CASSEPDRGIDEQFF.

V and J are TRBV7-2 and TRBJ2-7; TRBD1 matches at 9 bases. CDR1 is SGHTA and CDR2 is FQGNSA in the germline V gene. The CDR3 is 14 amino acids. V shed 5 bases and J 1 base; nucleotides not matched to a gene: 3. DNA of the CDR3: TGTGCCAGCAGCAAGGACAGGGGTTCCTACGAGCAGTACTTC. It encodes CASSKDRGSYEQYF.

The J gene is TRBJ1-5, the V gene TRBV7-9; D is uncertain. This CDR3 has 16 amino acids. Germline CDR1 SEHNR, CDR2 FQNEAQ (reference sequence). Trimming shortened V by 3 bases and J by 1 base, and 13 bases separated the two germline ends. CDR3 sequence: CASSLAEGGSNQPQHF. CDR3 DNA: TGTGCCAGCAGCTTGGCCGAGGGCGGAAGCAATCAGCCCCAGCATTTT.

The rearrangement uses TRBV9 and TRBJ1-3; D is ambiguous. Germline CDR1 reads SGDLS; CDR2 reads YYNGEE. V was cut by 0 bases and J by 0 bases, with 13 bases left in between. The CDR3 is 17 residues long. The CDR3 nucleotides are TGTGCCAGCAGCGTAGAGGCTACGGCCCTCTCTGGAAACACCATATATTTT. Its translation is CASSVEATALSGNTIYF.

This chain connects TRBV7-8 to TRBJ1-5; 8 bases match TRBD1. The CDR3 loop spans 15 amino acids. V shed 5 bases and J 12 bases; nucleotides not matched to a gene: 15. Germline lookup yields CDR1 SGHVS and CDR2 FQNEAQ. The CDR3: CASSAIRGLSPLQHF. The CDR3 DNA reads TGTGCCAGCAGCGCCATCAGGGGGCTTAGCCCCCTCCAGCATTTT.

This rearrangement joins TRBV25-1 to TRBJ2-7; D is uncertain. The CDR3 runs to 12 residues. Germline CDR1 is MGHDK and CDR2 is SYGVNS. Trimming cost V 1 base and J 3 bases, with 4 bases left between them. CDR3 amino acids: CASSESGYEQYF. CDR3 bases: TGTGCCAGCAGTGAATCAGGCTACGAGCAGTACTTC.

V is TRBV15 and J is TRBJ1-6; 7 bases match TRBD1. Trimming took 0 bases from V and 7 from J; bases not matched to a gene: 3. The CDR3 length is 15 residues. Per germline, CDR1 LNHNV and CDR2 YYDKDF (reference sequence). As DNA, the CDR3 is TGTGCCACCAGCAGAGATGACAGGGAAAATTCACCCCTCCACTTT. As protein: CATSRDDRENSPLHF.

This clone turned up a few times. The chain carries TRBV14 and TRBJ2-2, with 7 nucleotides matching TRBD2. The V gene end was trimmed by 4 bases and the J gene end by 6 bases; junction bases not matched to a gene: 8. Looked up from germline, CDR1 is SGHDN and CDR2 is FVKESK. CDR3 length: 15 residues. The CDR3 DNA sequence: TGTGCCAGCAGCCCCCGGTACAGCGGGGCCGGGGAGCTGTTTTTT. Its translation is CASSPRYSGAGELFF.

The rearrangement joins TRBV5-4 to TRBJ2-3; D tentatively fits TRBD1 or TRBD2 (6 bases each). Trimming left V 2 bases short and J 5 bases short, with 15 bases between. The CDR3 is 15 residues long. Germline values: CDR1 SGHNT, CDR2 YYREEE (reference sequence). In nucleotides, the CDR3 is TGTGCCAGCAGCTTAGGGGGACTGCGGGGAGATACGCAGTATTTT. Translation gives CASSLGGLRGDTQYF.

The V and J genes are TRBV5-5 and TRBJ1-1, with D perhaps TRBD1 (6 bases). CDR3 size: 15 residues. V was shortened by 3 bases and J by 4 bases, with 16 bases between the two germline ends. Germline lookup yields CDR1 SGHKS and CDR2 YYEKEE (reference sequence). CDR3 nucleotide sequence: TGTGCCAGCAGCTCCCTGGGAGGGGGAGGCACTGAAGCTTTCTTT. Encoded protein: CASSSLGGGGTEAFF.

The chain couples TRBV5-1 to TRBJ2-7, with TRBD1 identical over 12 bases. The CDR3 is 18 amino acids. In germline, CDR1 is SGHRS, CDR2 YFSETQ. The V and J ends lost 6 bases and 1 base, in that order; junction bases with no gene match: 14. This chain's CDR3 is CASNPVPGQGAASYEQYF. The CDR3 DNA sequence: TGCGCCAGCAACCCCGTCCCGGGACAGGGGGCGGCGTCCTACGAGCAGTACTTC. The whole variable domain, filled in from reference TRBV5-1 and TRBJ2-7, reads KAGVTQTPRYLIKTRGQQVTLSCSPISGHRSVSWYQQTPGQGLQFLFEYFSETQRNKGNFPGRFSGRQFSNSRSEMNVSTLELGDSALYLCASNPVPGQGAASYEQYFGPGTRLTVT.

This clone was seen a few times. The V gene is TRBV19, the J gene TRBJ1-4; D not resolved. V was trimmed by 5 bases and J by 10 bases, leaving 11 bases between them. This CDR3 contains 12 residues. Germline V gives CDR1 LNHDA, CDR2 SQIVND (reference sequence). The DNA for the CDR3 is TGTGCCAGTAGTTCACAAGGAGGAAAACTGTTTTTT. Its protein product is CASSSQGGKLFF.

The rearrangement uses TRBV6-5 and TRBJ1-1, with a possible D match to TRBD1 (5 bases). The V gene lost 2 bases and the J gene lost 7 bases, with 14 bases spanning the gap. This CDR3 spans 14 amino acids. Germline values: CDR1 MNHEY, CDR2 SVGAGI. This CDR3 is CASSYDTRVSEAFF. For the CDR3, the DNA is TGTGCCAGCAGTTACGATACCAGGGTTAGTGAAGCTTTCTTT.

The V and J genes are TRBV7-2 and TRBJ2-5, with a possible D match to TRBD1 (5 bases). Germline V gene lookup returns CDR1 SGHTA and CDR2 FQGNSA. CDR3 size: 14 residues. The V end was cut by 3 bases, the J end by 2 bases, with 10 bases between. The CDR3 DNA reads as TGTGCCAGCAGCTTCCAGGGTACTCAAGAGACCCAGTACTTC. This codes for CASSFQGTQETQYF.

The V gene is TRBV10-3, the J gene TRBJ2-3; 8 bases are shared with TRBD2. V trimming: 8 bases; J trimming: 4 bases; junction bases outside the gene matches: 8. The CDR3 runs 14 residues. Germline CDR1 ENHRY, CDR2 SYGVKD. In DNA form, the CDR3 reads TGTGCCATCTCCGGGGGGGCCCCCCCAGATACGCAGTATTTT. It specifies CAISGGAPPDTQYF.

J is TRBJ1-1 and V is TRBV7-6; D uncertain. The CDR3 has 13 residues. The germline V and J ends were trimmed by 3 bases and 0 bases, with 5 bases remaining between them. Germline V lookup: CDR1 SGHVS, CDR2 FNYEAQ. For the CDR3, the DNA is TGTGCCAGCAGCTTGACTGTGAACACTGAAGCTTTCTTT. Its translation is CASSLTVNTEAFF.

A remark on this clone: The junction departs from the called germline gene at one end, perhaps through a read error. The CDR3 coding sequence is TGTGCCATCAGGGACAGCGATTCCTACGCGCAGTACTTC. Amino acids: CAIRDSDSYAQYF. The rearrangement joins TRBV6-6 to TRBJ2-7, with TRBD1 identical over 7 bases. Germline assignment: CDR1 MNHNY and CDR2 SVGAGI (reference sequence). This CDR3 is built from 13 residues.

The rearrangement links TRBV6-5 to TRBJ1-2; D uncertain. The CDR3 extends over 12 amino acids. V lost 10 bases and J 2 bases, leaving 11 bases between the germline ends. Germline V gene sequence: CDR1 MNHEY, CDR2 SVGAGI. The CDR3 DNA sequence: TGTGCCACCCTAACACTAAACTATGGCTACACCTTC. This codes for CATLTLNYGYTF.